These 27 T cell receptor beta chains were all obtained from the same sample, sequenced in a study of cytomegalovirus exposure and HLA in healthy donors. The PCR employed 60 Vbeta primers together with 13 Jbeta primers. Some clones are missing from TCRdb's copy, which holds only in-frame ones; the method was immunoSEQ multiplex PCR. This sample yields about 210,000 clones, of which 87% are seen a single time; around 1% belongs to the top ten. Sequencing was carried out using PBMCs. The receptors here all came from a boy between 2 and 10 years old in good health and CMV-seronegative.

This chain uses TRBV5-4 with TRBJ2-1; 7 bases are shared with TRBD2. Germline V gene data show CDR1 as SGHNT and CDR2 as YYREEE (reference sequence). The length of the CDR3 is 15 residues. V lost 0 bases to trimming and J lost 2 bases; unmatched junction nucleotides: 2. The DNA of the CDR3 is TGTGCCAGCAGCTTGGAAGGGACTACCTACAATGAGCAGTTCTTC. It is translated as CASSLEGTTYNEQFF.

The chain recombines TRBV6-1 with TRBJ2-3, with D unclear. In germline, CDR1 is MNHNS, CDR2 SASEGT. V gave up 1 base and J gave up 4 bases, with 12 bases separating them. The CDR3 is 15 residues long. The CDR3 sequence: CASSEGVSEADTQYF. DNA for the CDR3: TGTGCCAGCAGTGAAGGGGTTAGTGAGGCAGATACGCAGTATTTT.

To note about this clone: The junction differs from germline at one of its ends, possibly a read error. This chain links TRBV10-3 with TRBJ1-3, with TRBD1 matching 10 bases. The CDR3 covers 17 residues. From germline, CDR1 is ENHRY and CDR2 SYGVKD. The CDR3 nucleotides read TGTGCCACCAGTCCAGAGACAGGGGGCGTAATGGGAAACACCATATATTTT. Translation: CATSPETGGVMGNTIYF.

The chain employs TRBV6-1 and TRBJ1-3; a possible D gene is TRBD1 (6 bases). V lost 0 bases and J lost 8, with 17 bases in between. CDR1 and CDR2 from the germline V gene are MNHNS and SASEGT. CDR3 length: 16 amino acids. CDR3 coding DNA: TGTGCCAGCAGTGAAGCGCTTCAGGGGTCTTGGGACACCATATATTTT. As protein: CASSEALQGSWDTIYF.

This sequence joins TRBV5-4 and TRBJ2-4; tentative D call: TRBD1 (6 bases). Germline CDR1 SGHNT, CDR2 YYREEE (reference sequence). The CDR3 runs 13 residues. Trimming left V 0 bases short and J 11 bases short, with 12 bases between. This CDR3 is CASSLGTVALQYF. The CDR3 nucleotides are TGTGCCAGCAGCTTGGGGACAGTCGCTCTTCAGTACTTC. Complete variable domain (other parts from reference TRBV5-4 and TRBJ2-4): ETGVTQSPTHLIKTRGQQVTLRCSSQSGHNTVSWYQQALGQGPQFIFQYYREEENGRGNFPPRFSGLQFPNYSSELNVNALELDDSALYLCASSLGTVALQYFGAGTRLSVL.

The chain is built from TRBV6-6 and TRBJ2-2, with 12 nucleotides matching TRBD2. There are 16 residues in the CDR3. V was pared by 6 bases and J by 4 bases, with 6 bases of the junction left unmatched. CDR1 MNHNY and CDR2 SVGAGI come from the germline V gene (reference sequence). The CDR3 sequence: CASSRLAGAGTGELFF. The CDR3 DNA sequence: TGTGCCAGCAGCCGACTAGCGGGAGCGGGCACCGGGGAGCTGTTTTTT.

The rearrangement links TRBV28 to TRBJ2-7, with D tentatively TRBD2 (6 bases). CDR3 length: 13 amino acids. Germline V gives CDR1 MDHEN, CDR2 SYDVKM. Trimming pared 6 bases from V and 1 base from J, leaving 10 bases between. This CDR3 is CASRRDASYEQYF. The CDR3 DNA reads TGTGCCAGCAGGCGGGACGCTTCCTACGAGCAGTACTTC.

V is TRBV12-5 and J is TRBJ1-2, with D possibly matching TRBD1 (6 bases). Per the germline V gene, CDR1 is LGHNT and CDR2 is FRNRAP. This CDR3 contains 18 residues. Trimming shortened V by 1 base and J by 3 bases, and 21 bases separated the two germline ends. The chain's CDR3 is CASGLDPKGGGVDYGYTF. Here the CDR3 DNA reads TGTGCTAGTGGTTTGGATCCTAAGGGAGGGGGTGTGGACTATGGCTACACCTTC.

The J gene is TRBJ1-1, the V gene TRBV5-1, with D possibly matching TRBD1 (6 bases). The germline V gene has CDR1 SGHRS and CDR2 YFSETQ. V was clipped by 4 bases and J by 2 bases, with 15 bases between them. The CDR3 consists of 15 residues. The DNA of the CDR3 is TGCGCCAGCAGCCGGGGCAGGGGCGGAAACACTGAAGCTTTCTTT. This gives the protein CASSRGRGGNTEAFF.

This clone was picked up a small number of times. V is TRBV7-2 and J is TRBJ1-3; TRBD1 might be the D (5 bases). Germline V gene data show CDR1 as SGHTA and CDR2 as FQGNSA. V lost 3 bases and J lost 0, with 9 bases in between. The CDR3 runs to 15 residues. CDR3 sequence: CASSFRAASGNTIYF. DNA of the CDR3: TGTGCCAGCAGCTTCAGGGCGGCCTCTGGAAACACCATATATTTT.

V and J are TRBV2 and TRBJ2-5, with D unclear. Gene TRBJ2-7 matches the end of the DNA better, so the J call may be wrong. There are 13 residues in the CDR3. Germline V gene lookup returns CDR1 SNHLY and CDR2 FYNNEI. The CDR3 spells CASSEGLPYEQYF. The CDR3, as DNA: TGTGCCAGCAGTGAAGGACTTCCCTACGAGCAGTACTTC.

This sequence joins TRBV11-3 and TRBJ2-1, with 12 bases that match TRBD2. CDR3 length equals 16 residues. Germline CDR1 reads SGHNT; CDR2 reads YENEEA. J gave up 7 bases and V 1 base, and 5 bases lay outside the gene matches. The CDR3 nucleotides read TGTGCCAGCAGCTTAGTGCTAGCGGGGGGGCCTAATGAGCAGTTCTTC. Its translation: CASSLVLAGGPNEQFF.

The V gene is TRBV19, the J gene TRBJ1-5; perhaps TRBD1 as D (6 bases). Per the germline V gene, CDR1 is LNHDA and CDR2 is SQIVND (reference sequence). The CDR3 contains 15 residues. Trimming took 5 bases from V and 2 from J, leaving 13 bases between them. The CDR3 DNA follows: TGTGCCAGTAGTTTACAGGGCGTACGCAATCAGCCCCAGCATTTT. Amino acid sequence: CASSLQGVRNQPQHF.

The gene calls are TRBV2 and TRBJ2-7; 9 bases match TRBD2. Looked up from germline, CDR1 is SNHLY and CDR2 is FYNNEI. This CDR3 is built from 14 residues. J lost 6 bases, V lost 3 bases, and 6 bases had no gene match. The CDR3 DNA sequence: TGTGCCAGCAGTGACTCTCTAGCGGGGCCCGAGCAGTACTTC. This sequence encodes CASSDSLAGPEQYF.

The chain links TRBV28 to TRBJ2-7, with TRBD1 matching over 12 bases. Germline V gene data show CDR1 as MDHEN and CDR2 as SYDVKM. Trimming took 2 bases from V and 2 from J; bases not matched to a gene: 19. The CDR3 is made up of 21 amino acids. CDR3 coding DNA: TGTGCCAGCAGTTTAGTCATATCGGGACAGGGGGCGTCTAGAGCCACCTACGAGCAGTACTTC. Protein: CASSLVISGQGASRATYEQYF.

The rearrangement uses TRBV7-2 and TRBJ2-5; 8 bases line up with TRBD2. The ends lost 4 bases at V and 3 bases at J; junction bases unmatched: 7. The germline V gene has CDR1 SGHTA and CDR2 FQGNSA. The CDR3 loop spans 15 amino acids. CDR3 DNA: TGTGCCAGCAGCTCGGGAGGGGGGTTTAAAGAGACCCAGTACTTC. It codes for CASSSGGGFKETQYF.

The CDR3 is CASSLGQGASEQYF. DNA of the CDR3: TGTGCCAGCAGCCTAGGACAGGGGGCTAGCGAGCAGTACTTC. The chain has TRBV7-9 and TRBJ2-7, with 11 bases aligning to TRBD1. V dropped 5 bases and J dropped 6; count of bases not matched to a gene: 6. Looked up from germline, CDR1 is SEHNR and CDR2 is FQNEAQ (reference sequence). The CDR3 has 14 amino acids.

The chain is built from TRBV27 and TRBJ1-3; 7 bases are a match to TRBD1. The germline V gene has CDR1 MNHEY and CDR2 SMNVEV (reference sequence). The CDR3 has 17 amino acids. The ends lost 0 bases at V and 0 bases at J; junction bases unmatched: 5. In DNA, the CDR3 is TGTGCCAGCAGTTTATCGGCCAGGGGGAGCTCTGGAAACACCATATATTTT. Amino acid sequence: CASSLSARGSSGNTIYF.

This chain links TRBV5-1 with TRBJ2-7; TRBD2 aligns across 7 bases. Germline V gene lookup returns CDR1 SGHRS and CDR2 YFSETQ. This CDR3 is built from 16 residues. The V gene end was trimmed by 1 base and the J gene end by 3 bases; junction bases not matched to a gene: 10. CDR3 in DNA: TGCGCCAGCAGCTTGAGCGGAGCGGGAAGGGGCTACGAGCAGTACTTC. The encoded protein is CASSLSGAGRGYEQYF.

The chain uses TRBV28 and TRBJ2-7; 9 bases align to TRBD1. This CDR3 has 15 residues. Germline V gene lookup returns CDR1 MDHEN and CDR2 SYDVKM. Unmatched junction bases numbered 12, after V lost 7 bases and J lost 5 bases. This chain's CDR3 is CASTSQGASRHEQYF. The CDR3 nucleotides read TGTGCCAGCACCTCACAGGGGGCTAGCCGACACGAGCAGTACTTC. Together with reference TRBV28 and TRBJ2-7, the CDR3 gives the full variable domain: DVKVTQSSRYLVKRTGEKVFLECVQDMDHENMFWYRQDPGLGLRLIYFSYDVKMKEKGDIPEGYSVSREKKERFSLILESASTNQTSMYLCASTSQGASRHEQYFGPGTRLTVT.

The V call is TRBV11-2, the J call TRBJ1-1; D is unclear. The CDR3 runs to 15 residues. The V end was cut by 3 bases, the J end by 2 bases, with 13 bases between. The germline CDR1 and CDR2 sequences are SGHAT and FQNNGV. The CDR3 sequence is CASSFAPATNTEAFF. The CDR3 region has the DNA TGTGCCAGCAGCTTCGCTCCAGCGACTAACACTGAAGCTTTCTTT.

This chain joins TRBV15 and TRBJ2-1; TRBD2 matches 11 bases. Germline V lookup: CDR1 LNHNV, CDR2 YYDKDF (reference sequence). The V and J ends lost 3 bases and 0 bases, in that order; junction bases with no gene match: 1. The CDR3 consists of 16 residues. The CDR3 DNA reads as TGTGCCACCAGCAGGGGGACTAGCGGCTCCTACAATGAGCAGTTCTTC. Protein sequence: CATSRGTSGSYNEQFF.

CDR3 sequence (DNA): TGTGCCAGCTCACCACGATTTGGGGGGTCAACGTACCAAGAGACCCAGTACTTC. This gives the protein CASSPRFGGSTYQETQYF. The chain carries TRBV18 and TRBJ2-5; D is perhaps TRBD2 (6 bases). Germline values: CDR1 KGHSH, CDR2 LQKENI. V was cut by 1 base and J by 0 bases, with 18 bases left in between. The CDR3 loop spans 18 amino acids.

The chain links TRBV28 to TRBJ2-7; 7 nucleotides line up with TRBD1. Germline V gene lookup returns CDR1 MDHEN and CDR2 SYDVKM. The CDR3 sequence is 15 residues long. V trimming: 8 bases; J trimming: 6 bases; junction bases outside the gene matches: 16. DNA of the CDR3: TGTGCCAGCGGGGCTTCGGGACAGTGGCGTTTCGAGCAGTACTTC. Protein sequence: CASGASGQWRFEQYF. Full variable domain (missing parts from reference TRBV28 and TRBJ2-7): DVKVTQSSRYLVKRTGEKVFLECVQDMDHENMFWYRQDPGLGLRLIYFSYDVKMKEKGDIPEGYSVSREKKERFSLILESASTNQTSMYLCASGASGQWRFEQYFGPGTRLTVT.

There are a few counts of this clone. The V gene is TRBV29-1, the J gene TRBJ2-5; TRBD2 matches 13 bases. J gave up 2 bases and V 7 bases, and 7 bases lay outside the gene matches. From germline, CDR1 is SQVTM and CDR2 ANQGSEA. CDR3 length equals 15 residues. CDR3 sequence reads: CSGRTSGSRQETQYF. CDR3 coding DNA: TGCAGCGGTCGGACTAGCGGGAGTCGGCAAGAGACCCAGTACTTC.

This clone was observed a few times. The chain uses TRBV6-4 and TRBJ2-7; 7 bases are shared with TRBD1. The CDR3 is made up of 17 amino acids. Trimming cost V 4 bases and J 2 bases; bases outside gene matches: 14. From germline, CDR1 is MRHNA and CDR2 SNTAGT. CDR3 nucleotides: TGTGCCAGCAGTGCCAACAGTGGGACAGTCCCTGCCTACGAGCAGTACTTC. Amino acid sequence: CASSANSGTVPAYEQYF.

This clone occurred a few times. This chain links TRBV7-9 with TRBJ2-2, with 9 bases fitting TRBD1. Germline V gene data show CDR1 as SEHNR and CDR2 as FQNEAQ (reference sequence). This CDR3 spans 14 amino acids. Trimming took 4 bases from V and 5 from J; bases not matched to a gene: 2. The CDR3 bases are TGTGCCAGCAGCTCGGGACAGGGAACCGGGGAGCTGTTTTTT. This encodes CASSSGQGTGELFF.